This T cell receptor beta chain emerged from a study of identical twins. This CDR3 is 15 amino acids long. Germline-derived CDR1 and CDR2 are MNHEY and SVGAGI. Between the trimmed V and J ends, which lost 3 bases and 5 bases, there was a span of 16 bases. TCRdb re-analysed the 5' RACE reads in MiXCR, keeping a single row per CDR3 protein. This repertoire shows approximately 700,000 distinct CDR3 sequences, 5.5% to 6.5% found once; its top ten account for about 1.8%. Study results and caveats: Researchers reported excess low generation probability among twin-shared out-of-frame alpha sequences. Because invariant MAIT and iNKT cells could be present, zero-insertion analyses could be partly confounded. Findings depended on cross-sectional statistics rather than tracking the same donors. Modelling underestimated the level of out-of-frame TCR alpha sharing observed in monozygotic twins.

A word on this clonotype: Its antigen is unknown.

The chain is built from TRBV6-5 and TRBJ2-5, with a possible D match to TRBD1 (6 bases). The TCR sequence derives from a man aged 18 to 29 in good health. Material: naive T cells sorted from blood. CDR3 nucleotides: TGTGCCAGCAGTTATGGTCAGGGGTTTGGCGAGACCCAGTACTTC. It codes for CASSYGQGFGETQYF.